The source of this T cell receptor beta chain is a study of blood T cell repertoires in COVID-19. Study as a whole: Acute and convalescent COVID-19 specimens originated in the United States, Italy and Spain.

This clone showed up just once. In the original processing: Estimated nucleated cell counts came from reference gene primer amplification. Sequencing was performed with immunoSEQ multiplex PCR; in TCRdb, only in-frame clones are kept and a portion is missing. V and J calls and clone size follow that table, whereas D and trimming were derived from the DNA. Of around 58,000 clones listed, around 90% are singletons. The TCR sequence derives from a woman between 55 and 75 years old with COVID-19, enrolled during active disease. Sequenced: peripheral blood.

The CDR3 region has the DNA TGTGCCACCAGTGATTCCAAGGACAGGGATATCAGTAGGCGTAATGAGCAGTTCTTC. Residues: CATSDSKDRDISRRNEQFF. The chain is built from TRBV24-1 and TRBJ2-1; 8 bases match TRBD1. Germline CDR1 KGHDR, CDR2 SFDVKD. V trimming: 2 bases; J trimming: 7 bases; junction bases outside the gene matches: 18. The CDR3 length is 19 residues.